This T cell receptor beta chain stems from a study of immune evolution from preneoplasia to lung adenocarcinoma. General study findings and limits: Top clone share appeared to fall from AAH through AIS, MIA, adenocarcinoma.

As to this clone: Its specificity is not known.

Macro-dissection enriched premalignant or tumor cells before nucleic acid extraction. Generated by immunoSEQ multiplex PCR, the TCRdb table keeps only in-frame clones and is missing some. Found here are some 2,500 clones, 75% to 90% of them singletons; the top ten hold roughly 5%. Germline V gives CDR1 GTSNPN, CDR2 SVGIG (reference sequence). This CDR3 has 14 amino acids. V shed 0 bases and J shed 6 bases, with 14 bases lying between them. The receptor was isolated from a person aged 55-79 years with invasive lung adenocarcinoma. The sequencing sample was made of FFPE invasive lung adenocarcinoma tissue. The V gene is TRBV30, the J gene TRBJ1-1; D not resolved. This CDR3 reads CAWSVVGPWAEAFF. As DNA, the CDR3 is TGTGCCTGGAGTGTAGTAGGGCCTTGGGCTGAAGCTTTCTTT.